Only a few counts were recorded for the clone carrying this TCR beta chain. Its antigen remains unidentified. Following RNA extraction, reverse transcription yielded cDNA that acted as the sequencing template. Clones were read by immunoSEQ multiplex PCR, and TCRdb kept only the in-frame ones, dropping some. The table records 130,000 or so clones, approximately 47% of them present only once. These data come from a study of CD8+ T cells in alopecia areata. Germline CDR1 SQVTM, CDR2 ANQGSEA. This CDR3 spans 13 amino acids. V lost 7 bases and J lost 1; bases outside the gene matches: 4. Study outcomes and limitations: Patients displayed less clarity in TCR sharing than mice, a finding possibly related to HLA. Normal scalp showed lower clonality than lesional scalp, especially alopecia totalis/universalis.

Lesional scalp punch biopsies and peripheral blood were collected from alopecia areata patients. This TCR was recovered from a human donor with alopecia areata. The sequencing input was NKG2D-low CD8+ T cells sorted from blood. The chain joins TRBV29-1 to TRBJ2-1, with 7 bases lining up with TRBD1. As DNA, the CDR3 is TGCAGCGCAGACAGGGAGTCCTACAATGAGCAGTTCTTC. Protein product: CSADRESYNEQFF.